This T cell receptor beta chain is from a study of blood T cell repertoires in COVID-19. As processed by the authors: Estimation of nucleated cell counts was performed using reference gene primer amplification. Measured with immunoSEQ multiplex PCR; TCRdb has only the in-frame clones, and not every one. That table is the source of V, J and clone size, and D and trimming were worked out from the DNA. This sample yields 200,000 to 250,000 clones, of which approximately 83% are seen a single time; over 1% belongs to the top ten. The CDR3 runs to 12 residues. V lost 6 bases and J lost 2, with 7 bases in between. Looked up from germline, CDR1 is MDHEN and CDR2 is SYDVKM. Seattle-derived patients entered the study during active infection and were followed longitudinally.

The V and J genes are TRBV28 and TRBJ1-1; no clear D gene. Sample: peripheral blood. The TCR originated in a woman under 40 with COVID-19, enrolled during active disease. The CDR3 nucleotides read TGTGCCAGCAGGCTAGAAAACACTGAAGCTTTCTTT. Amino acid sequence: CASRLENTEAFF.